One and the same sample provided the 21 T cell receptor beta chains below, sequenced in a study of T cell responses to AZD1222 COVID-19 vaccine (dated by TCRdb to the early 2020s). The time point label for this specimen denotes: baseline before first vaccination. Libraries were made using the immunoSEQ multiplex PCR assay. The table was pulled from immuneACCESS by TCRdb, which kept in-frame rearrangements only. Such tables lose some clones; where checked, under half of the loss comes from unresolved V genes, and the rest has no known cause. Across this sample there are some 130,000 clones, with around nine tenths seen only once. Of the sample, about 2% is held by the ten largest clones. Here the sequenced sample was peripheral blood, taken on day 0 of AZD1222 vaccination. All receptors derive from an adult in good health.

CDR3 coding DNA: TGCGCCAGCAGCGAAGGGTCGGGACCCTACGAGCAGTACTTC. Its protein product is CASSEGSGPYEQYF. V gene TRBV4-3 combines with J gene TRBJ2-7, with D possibly called TRBD1 or TRBD2 (5 bases each). V was shortened by 5 bases and J by 2 bases, with 13 bases between the two germline ends. Looked up from germline, CDR1 is LGHNA and CDR2 is YSLEER. This CDR3 has 14 amino acids.

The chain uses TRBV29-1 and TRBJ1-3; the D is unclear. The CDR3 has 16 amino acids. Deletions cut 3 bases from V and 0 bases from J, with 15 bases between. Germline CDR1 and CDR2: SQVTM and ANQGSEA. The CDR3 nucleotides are TGCAGCGTTGAGCTTGCCAGATCAAACTCTGGAAACACCATATATTTT. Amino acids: CSVELARSNSGNTIYF. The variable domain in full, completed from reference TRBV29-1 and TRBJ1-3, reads SAVISQKPSRDICQRGTSLTIQCQVDSQVTMMFWYRQQPGQSLTLIATANQGSEATYESGFVIDKFPISRPNLTFSTLTVSNMSPEDSSIYLCSVELARSNSGNTIYFGEGSWLTVV.

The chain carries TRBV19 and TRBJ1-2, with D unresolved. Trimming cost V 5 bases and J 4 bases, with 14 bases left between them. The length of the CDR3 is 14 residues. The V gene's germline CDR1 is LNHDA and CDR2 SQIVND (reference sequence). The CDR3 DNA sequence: TGTGCCAGTAGTCAAATCCAGGACCTCTATGGCTACACCTTC. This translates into CASSQIQDLYGYTF.

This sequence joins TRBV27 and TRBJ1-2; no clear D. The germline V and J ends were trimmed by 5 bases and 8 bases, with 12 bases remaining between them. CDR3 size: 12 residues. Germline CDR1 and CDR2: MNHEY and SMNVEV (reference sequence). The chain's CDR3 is CASSLGGRGYTF. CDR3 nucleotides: TGTGCCAGCAGTCTCGGAGGACGAGGCTACACCTTC.

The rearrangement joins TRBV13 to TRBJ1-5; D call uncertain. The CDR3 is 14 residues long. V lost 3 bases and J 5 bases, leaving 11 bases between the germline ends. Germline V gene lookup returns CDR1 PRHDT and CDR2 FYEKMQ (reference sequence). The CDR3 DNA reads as TGTGCCAGCAGCTTCGCTGGGCGGGATCAGCCCCAGCATTTT. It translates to CASSFAGRDQPQHF.

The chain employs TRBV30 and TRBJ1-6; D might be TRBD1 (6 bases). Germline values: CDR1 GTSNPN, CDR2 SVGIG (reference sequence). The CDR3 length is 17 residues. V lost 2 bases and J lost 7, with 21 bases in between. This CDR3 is CAWSPEGGFWENSPLHF. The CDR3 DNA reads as TGTGCCTGGAGTCCAGAGGGGGGATTTTGGGAAAATTCACCCCTCCACTTT.

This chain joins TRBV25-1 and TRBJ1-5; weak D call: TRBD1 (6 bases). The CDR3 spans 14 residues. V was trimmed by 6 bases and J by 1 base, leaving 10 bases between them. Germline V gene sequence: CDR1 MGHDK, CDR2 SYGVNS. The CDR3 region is CASSARGSNQPQHF. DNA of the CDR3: TGTGCCAGCAGCGCAAGGGGGAGCAATCAGCCCCAGCATTTT. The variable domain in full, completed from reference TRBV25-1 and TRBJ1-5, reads EADIYQTPRYLVIGTGKKITLECSQTMGHDKMYWYQQDPGMELHLIHYSYGVNSTEKGDLSSESTVSRIRTEHFPLTLESARPSHTSQYLCASSARGSNQPQHFGDGTRLSIL.

CDR3 region: CATSRDQGSYGYTF. The CDR3 DNA reads TGTGCCACCAGCAGAGATCAGGGTTCCTATGGCTACACCTTC. V and J are TRBV15 and TRBJ1-2, with D maybe TRBD1 (5 bases). The V end was cut by 0 bases, the J end by 4 bases, with 9 bases between. CDR1 is LNHNV, CDR2 YYDKDF, per germline (reference sequence). The CDR3 runs to 14 residues.

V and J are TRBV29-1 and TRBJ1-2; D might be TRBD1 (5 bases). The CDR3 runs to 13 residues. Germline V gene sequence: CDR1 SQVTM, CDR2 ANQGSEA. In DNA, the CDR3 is TGCAGTAGCACCCCCCGGGGACACTATGGCTACACCTTC. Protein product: CSSTPRGHYGYTF.

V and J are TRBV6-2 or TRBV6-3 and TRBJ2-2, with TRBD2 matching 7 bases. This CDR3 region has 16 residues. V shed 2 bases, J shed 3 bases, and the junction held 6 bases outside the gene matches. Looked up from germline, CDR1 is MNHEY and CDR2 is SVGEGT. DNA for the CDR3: TGTGCCAGCAGTTACGCCTGGGACTACTACACCGGGGAGCTGTTTTTT. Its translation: CASSYAWDYYTGELFF.

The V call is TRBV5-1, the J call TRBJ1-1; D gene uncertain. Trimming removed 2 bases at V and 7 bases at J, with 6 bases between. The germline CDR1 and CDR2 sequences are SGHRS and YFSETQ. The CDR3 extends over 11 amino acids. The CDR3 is CASSFGSEAFF. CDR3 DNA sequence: TGCGCCAGCAGCTTTGGAAGTGAAGCTTTCTTT.

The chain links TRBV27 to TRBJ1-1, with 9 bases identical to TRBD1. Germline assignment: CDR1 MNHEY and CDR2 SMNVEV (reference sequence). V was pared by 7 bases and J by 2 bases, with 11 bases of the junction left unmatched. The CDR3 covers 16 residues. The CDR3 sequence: CASKAGTGWFNTEAFF. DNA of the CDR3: TGTGCCAGCAAGGCGGGGACAGGGTGGTTCAACACTGAAGCTTTCTTT.

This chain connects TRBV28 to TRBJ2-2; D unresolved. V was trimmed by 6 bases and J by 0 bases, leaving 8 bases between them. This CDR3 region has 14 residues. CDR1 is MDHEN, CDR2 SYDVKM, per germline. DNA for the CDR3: TGTGCCAGCAGCCCCCTCCCGAACACCGGGGAGCTGTTTTTT. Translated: CASSPLPNTGELFF. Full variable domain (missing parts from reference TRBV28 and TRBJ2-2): DVKVTQSSRYLVKRTGEKVFLECVQDMDHENMFWYRQDPGLGLRLIYFSYDVKMKEKGDIPEGYSVSREKKERFSLILESASTNQTSMYLCASSPLPNTGELFFGEGSRLTVL.

Here the CDR3 DNA reads TGCGCCAGCAGTTACTCGGACAGCACTGAAGCTTTCTTT. As protein: CASSYSDSTEAFF. The chain uses TRBV5-1 and TRBJ1-1; possible D gene TRBD1, 6 bases. Germline values: CDR1 SGHRS, CDR2 YFSETQ. The CDR3 runs to 13 residues. The germline V and J ends were trimmed by 5 bases and 4 bases, with 12 bases remaining between them.

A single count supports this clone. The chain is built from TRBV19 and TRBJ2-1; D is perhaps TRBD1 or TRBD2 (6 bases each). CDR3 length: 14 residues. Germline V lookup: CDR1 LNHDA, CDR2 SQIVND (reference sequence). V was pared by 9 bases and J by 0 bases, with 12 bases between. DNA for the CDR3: TGTGCCAGCAGGGGCGGGACCTCCTACAATGAGCAGTTCTTC. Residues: CASRGGTSYNEQFF.

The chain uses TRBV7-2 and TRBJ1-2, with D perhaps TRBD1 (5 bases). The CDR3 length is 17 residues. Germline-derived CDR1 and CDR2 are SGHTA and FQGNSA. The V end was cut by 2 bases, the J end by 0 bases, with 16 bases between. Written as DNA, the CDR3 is TGTGCCAGCAGCTTATCTCCCAGGGAGGGCGCTAACTATGGCTACACCTTC. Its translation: CASSLSPREGANYGYTF.

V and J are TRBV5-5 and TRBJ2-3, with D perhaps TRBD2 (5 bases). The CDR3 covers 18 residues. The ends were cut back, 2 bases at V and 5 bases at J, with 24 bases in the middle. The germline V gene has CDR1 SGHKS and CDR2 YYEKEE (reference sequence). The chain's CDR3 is CASSFTLYFRDTQDTQYF. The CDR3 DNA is TGTGCCAGCAGCTTCACGCTTTATTTCCGGGATACTCAAGATACGCAGTATTTT.

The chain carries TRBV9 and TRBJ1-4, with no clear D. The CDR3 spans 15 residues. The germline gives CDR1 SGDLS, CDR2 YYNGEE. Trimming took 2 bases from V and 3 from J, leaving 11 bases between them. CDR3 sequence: CASSVFDFANEKLFF. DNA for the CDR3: TGTGCCAGCAGCGTTTTCGACTTCGCTAATGAAAAACTGTTTTTT.

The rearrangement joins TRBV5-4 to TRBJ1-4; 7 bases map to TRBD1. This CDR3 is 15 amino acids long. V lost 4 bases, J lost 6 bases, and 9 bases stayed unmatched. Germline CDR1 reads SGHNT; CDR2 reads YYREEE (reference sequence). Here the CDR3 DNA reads TGTGCCAGCAGCACTAGGGGGCAGTCGGATGAAAAACTGTTTTTT. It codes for CASSTRGQSDEKLFF.

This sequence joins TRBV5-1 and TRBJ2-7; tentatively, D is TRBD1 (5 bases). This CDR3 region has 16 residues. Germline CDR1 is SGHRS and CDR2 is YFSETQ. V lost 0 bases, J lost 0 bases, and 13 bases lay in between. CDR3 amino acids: CASSLDPTGSSYEQYF. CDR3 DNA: TGCGCCAGCAGCTTGGACCCCACAGGAAGCTCCTACGAGCAGTACTTC. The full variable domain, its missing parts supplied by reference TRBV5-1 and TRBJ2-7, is KAGVTQTPRYLIKTRGQQVTLSCSPISGHRSVSWYQQTPGQGLQFLFEYFSETQRNKGNFPGRFSGRQFSNSRSEMNVSTLELGDSALYLCASSLDPTGSSYEQYFGPGTRLTVT.

The CDR3 coding sequence is TGTGCCAGCAGTGACTGGGGCTCCATGAACACTGAAGCTTTCTTT. Translation gives CASSDWGSMNTEAFF. This chain connects TRBV2 to TRBJ1-1; TRBD1 is a possible D gene (5 bases). Germline values: CDR1 SNHLY, CDR2 FYNNEI. V lost 3 bases to trimming and J lost 0 bases, with 11 bases between them. This CDR3 has 15 amino acids.